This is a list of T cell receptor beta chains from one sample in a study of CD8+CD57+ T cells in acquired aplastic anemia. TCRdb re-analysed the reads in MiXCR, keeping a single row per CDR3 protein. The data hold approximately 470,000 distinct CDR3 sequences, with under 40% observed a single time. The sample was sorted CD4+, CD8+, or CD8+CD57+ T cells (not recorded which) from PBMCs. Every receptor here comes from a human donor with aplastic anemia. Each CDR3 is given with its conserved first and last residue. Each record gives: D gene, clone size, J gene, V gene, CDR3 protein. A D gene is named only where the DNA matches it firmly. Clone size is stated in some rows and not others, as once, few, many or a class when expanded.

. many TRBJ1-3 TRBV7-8 CASSLGPGDTIYF
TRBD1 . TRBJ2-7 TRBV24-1 CATGTGSQEQYF
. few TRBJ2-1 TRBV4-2 CASSLGVSIEQFF
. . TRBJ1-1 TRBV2 CASSEGVGAEAFF
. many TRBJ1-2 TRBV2 CASRDDKPGGYTF
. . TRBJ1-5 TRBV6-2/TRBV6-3 CASSYGPVGFQPQHF
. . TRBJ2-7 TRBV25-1 CASSFLLLGGLSEQYF
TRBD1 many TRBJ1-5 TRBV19 CAGRDSRLGNQPQHF
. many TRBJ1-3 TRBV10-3 CAISDQARGSGNTIYF
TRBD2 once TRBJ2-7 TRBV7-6 CAGSQAGPNEQYF
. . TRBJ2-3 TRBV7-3 CANTYGAQDTQYF
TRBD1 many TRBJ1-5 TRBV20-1 CSASDRGNQPQHF
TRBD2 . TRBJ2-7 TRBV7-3 CASSLTQSAGAGEQYF
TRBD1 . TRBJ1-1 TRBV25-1 CASSFYSGTGNTEAFF
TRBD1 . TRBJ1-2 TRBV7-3 CASSADRDGSYTF
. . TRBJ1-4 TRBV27 CASGTLREKLFF
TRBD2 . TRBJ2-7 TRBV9 CASSGPGLNEQYF
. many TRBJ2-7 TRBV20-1 CSARDQRRTYEQYF
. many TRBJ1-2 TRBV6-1 CASATDNYGYTF
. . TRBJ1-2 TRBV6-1 CASSRRTAPANYGYTF
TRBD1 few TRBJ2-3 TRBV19 CASWDRPGSTDTQYF
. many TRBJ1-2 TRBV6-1 CASSPDRQGYTF
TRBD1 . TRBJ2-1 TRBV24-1 CATSDLTTGKDYNEQFF
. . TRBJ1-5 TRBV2 CASSDSTVSLAGGNQPQHF
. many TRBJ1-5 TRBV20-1 CSALKGNQPQHF
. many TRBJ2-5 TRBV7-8 CASSPGALWETQYF
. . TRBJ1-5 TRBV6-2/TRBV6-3 CASSYDVGQPQHF
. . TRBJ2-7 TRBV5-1 CASAPYTGRVAEQYF
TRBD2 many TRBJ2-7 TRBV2 CARALLAGGMKYF
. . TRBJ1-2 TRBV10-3 CAISDTRGNYGYTF
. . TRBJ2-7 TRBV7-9 CASSSGGFYEQYF
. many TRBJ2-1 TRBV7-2 CASSLGLENEQFF
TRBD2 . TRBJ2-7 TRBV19 CASSLAGGLREQYF
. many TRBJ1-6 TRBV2 CASSYSTANSPLHF
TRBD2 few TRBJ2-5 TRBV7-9 CASSPGLADLRETQYF
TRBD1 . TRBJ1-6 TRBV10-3 CAISETAGQGNSPLHF
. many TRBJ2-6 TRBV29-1 CSVTRTAGANVLTF
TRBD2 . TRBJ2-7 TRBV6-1 CASSERGLEQRQYF
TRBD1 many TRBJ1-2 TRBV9 CASSVARGGAGYTF
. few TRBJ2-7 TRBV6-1 CASRGISLDNYEQYF
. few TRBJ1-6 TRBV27 CASSYTGLHSPLHF
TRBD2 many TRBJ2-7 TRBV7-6 CASSSGTSGGPLQYF
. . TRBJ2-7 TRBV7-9 CASTFSTGGRDEQYF
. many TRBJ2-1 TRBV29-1 CSVERTWSSYNEQFF
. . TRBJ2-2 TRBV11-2 CASSLRPASNTGELFF
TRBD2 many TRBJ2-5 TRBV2 CASSEAGTSMETQYF
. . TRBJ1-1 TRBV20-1 CSATPLRRGHTEAFF
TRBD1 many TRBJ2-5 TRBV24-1 CATSEPGTGSGETQYF
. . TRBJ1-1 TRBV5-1 CASSSFTGEGGTEAFF
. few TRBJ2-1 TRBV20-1 CSADVYRGSYNEQFF
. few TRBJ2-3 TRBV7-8 CASSSPLSTDTQYF